What follows are 2 T cell receptor beta chains derived from one specimen sequenced in a study of T cells in Graves' hyperthyroidism and ophthalmopathy (dated by TCRdb to the late 2010s). Receptor amplification or capture employed multiplex PCR. Sequencer: Illumina HiSeq 2000. The TCR beta CDR3 regions were amplified from RNA transcripts. The TCR CDR3 was subjected to a first round of RT-PCR using the HTBI primer set and the Qiagen OneStep RT-PCR kit. The public reads were reprocessed in TCRdb via fastp at Q25 and MiXCR, keeping in-frame beta chains. Rows with one shared CDR3 protein collapse into an entry with the most common genes and DNA. The sample data list about 610,000 distinct CDR3 sequences, and 14% to 15% of these were observed just once. Clones ranked in the top ten supply approximately 4.2% of the sample. What was sequenced was blood. These receptors originate from a woman aged 40 to 55 with Graves' ophthalmopathy.

At least ten counts were recorded for this clonotype. The genes are TRBV12-3 or TRBV12-4 and TRBJ2-5; D possibly corresponds to TRBD2 (6 bases). The CDR3 consists of 15 residues. Trimming stripped 5 bases from V and 4 bases from J, with 17 bases between. The CDR3 is CASSLSGLGGETQYF. In DNA, the CDR3 is TGTGCCAGCAGTCTAAGCGGACTGGGGGGAGAGACCCAGTACTTC.

The sample holds many counts of this clonotype. The chain is built from TRBV28 and TRBJ2-5, with D uncertain. Trimming took 7 bases from V and 5 from J, leaving 11 bases between them. The CDR3 extends over 12 amino acids. Germline CDR1 MDHEN, CDR2 SYDVKM. CDR3 residues: CASNDKPETQYF. CDR3 nucleotide sequence: TGTGCCAGCAATGATAAGCCCGAGACCCAGTACTTC.